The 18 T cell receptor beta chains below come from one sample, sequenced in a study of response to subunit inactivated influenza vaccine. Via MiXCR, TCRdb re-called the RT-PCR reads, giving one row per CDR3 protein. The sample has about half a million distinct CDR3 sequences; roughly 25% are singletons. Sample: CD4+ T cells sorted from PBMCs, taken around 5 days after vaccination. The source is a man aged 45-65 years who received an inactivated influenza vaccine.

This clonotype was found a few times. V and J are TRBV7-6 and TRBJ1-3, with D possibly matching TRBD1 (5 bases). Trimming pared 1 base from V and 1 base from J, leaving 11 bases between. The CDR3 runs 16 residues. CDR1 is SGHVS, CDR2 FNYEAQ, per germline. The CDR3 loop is CASSLGPGRSGNTIYF. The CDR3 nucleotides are TGTGCCAGCAGCTTAGGTCCGGGACGGTCTGGAAACACCATATATTTT.

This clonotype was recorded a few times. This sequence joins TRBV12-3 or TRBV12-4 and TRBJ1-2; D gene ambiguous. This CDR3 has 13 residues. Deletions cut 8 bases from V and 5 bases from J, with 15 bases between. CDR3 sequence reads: CASGSRSSYGYTF. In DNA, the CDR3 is TGTGCCAGCGGGTCGCGGAGTAGTTATGGCTACACCTTC.

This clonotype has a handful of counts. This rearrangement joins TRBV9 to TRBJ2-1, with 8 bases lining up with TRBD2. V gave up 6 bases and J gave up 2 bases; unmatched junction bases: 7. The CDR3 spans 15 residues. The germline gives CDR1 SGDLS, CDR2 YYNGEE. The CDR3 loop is CASTPTAGAYNEQFF. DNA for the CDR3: TGTGCCAGCACCCCTACAGCGGGGGCCTACAATGAGCAGTTCTTC.

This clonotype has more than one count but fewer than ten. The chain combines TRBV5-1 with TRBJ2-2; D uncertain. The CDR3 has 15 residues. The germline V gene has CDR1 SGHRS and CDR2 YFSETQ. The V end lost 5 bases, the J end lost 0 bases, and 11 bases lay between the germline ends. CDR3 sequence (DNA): TGCGCCAGCAGTACGATGCTAGCGAACACCGGGGAGCTGTTTTTT. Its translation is CASSTMLANTGELFF.

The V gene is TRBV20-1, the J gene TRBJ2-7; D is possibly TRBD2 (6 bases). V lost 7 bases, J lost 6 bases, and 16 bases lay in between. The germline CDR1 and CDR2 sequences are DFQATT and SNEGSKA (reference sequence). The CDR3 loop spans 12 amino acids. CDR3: CSGSPGVGEQYF. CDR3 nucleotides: TGCAGTGGCTCCCCGGGAGTAGGCGAGCAGTACTTC.

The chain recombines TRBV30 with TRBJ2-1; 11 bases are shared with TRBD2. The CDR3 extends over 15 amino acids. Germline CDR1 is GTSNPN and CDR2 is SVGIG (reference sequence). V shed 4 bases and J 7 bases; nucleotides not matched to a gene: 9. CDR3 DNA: TGTGCCTGGACCTCCCTTAGCGGGAGGGTTAATGAGCAGTTCTTC. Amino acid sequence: CAWTSLSGRVNEQFF.

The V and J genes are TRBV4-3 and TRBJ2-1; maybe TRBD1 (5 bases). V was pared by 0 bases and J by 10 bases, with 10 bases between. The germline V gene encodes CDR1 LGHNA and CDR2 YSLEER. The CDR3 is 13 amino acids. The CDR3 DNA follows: TGCGCCAGCAGCCAAGAACTAAGGGGCGAGCAGTTCTTC. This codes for CASSQELRGEQFF.

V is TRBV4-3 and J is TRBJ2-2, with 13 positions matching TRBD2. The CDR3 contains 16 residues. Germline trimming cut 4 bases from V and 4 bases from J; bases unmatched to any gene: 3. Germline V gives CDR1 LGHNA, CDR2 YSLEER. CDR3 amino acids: CASSPGLAGLTGELFF. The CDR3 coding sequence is TGCGCCAGCAGCCCGGGACTAGCGGGACTCACCGGGGAGCTGTTTTTT.

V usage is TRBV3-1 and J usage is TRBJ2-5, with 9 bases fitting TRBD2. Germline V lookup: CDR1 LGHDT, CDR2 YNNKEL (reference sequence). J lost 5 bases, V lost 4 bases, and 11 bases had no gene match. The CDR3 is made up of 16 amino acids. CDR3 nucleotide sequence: TGTGCCAGCAGCCCGGCGGCTAGCGGGATTTGGGAGACCCAGTACTTC. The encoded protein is CASSPAASGIWETQYF.

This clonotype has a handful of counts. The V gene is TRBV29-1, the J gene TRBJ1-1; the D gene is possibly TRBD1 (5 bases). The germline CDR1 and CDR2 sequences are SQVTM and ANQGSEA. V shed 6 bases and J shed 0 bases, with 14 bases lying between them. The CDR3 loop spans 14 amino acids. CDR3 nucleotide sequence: TGCAGCGTCGACCGGGACGCGATGAACACTGAAGCTTTCTTT. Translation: CSVDRDAMNTEAFF.

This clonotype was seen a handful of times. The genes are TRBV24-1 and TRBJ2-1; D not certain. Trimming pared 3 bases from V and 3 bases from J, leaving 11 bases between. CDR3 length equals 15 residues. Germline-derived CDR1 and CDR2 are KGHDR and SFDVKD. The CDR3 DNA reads TGTGCCACCAGTGATCAAGCCTGGAACTACAATGAGCAGTTCTTC. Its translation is CATSDQAWNYNEQFF.

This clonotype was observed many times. Here the CDR3 DNA reads TGTGCCAGCAGCTTGGTTTCAGGGGGCTTGAAAAACATTCAGTACTTC. As protein: CASSLVSGGLKNIQYF. The chain uses TRBV5-6 and TRBJ2-4; 8 bases align to TRBD1. This CDR3 is 16 amino acids long. CDR1 is SGHDT, CDR2 YYEEEE, per germline. V gave up 0 bases and J gave up 4 bases; unmatched junction bases: 6.

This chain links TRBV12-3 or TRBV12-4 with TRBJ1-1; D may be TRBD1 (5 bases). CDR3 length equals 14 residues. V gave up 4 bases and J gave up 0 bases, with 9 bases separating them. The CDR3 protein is CASSYRTLNTEAFF. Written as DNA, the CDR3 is TGTGCCAGCAGTTACCGGACACTGAACACTGAAGCTTTCTTT.

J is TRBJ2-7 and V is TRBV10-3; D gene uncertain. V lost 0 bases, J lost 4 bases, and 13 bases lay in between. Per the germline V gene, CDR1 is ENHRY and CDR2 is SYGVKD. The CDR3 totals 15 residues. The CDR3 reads CAISESLTGAYEQYF. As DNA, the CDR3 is TGTGCCATCAGTGAGTCGTTGACGGGTGCGTACGAGCAGTACTTC.

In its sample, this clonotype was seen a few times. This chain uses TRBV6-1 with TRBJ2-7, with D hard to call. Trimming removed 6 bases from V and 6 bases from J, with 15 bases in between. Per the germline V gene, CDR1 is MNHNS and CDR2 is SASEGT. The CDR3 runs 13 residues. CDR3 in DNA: TGTGCCAGCAGAGAATTCCGGGCAGGCGAGCAGTACTTC. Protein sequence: CASREFRAGEQYF.

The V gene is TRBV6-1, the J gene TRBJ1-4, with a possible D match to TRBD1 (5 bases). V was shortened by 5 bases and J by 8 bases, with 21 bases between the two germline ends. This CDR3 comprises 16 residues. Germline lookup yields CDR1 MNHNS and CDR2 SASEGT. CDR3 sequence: CASSPLGGGRGEKLFF. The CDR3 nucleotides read TGTGCCAGCAGTCCCCTCGGGGGGGGGAGAGGCGAAAAACTGTTTTTT.

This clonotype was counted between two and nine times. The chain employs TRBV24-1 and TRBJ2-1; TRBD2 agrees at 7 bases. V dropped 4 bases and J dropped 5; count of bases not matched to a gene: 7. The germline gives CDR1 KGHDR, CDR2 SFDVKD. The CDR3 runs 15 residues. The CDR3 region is CATSDGLADDNEQFF. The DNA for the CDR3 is TGTGCCACCAGTGACGGGCTAGCGGACGACAATGAGCAGTTCTTC.

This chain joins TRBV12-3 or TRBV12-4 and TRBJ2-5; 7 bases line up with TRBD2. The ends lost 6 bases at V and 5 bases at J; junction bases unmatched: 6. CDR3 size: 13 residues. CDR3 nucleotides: TGTGCCAGCAGCTGGAGGGAGGGCGAGACCCAGTACTTC. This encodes CASSWREGETQYF.